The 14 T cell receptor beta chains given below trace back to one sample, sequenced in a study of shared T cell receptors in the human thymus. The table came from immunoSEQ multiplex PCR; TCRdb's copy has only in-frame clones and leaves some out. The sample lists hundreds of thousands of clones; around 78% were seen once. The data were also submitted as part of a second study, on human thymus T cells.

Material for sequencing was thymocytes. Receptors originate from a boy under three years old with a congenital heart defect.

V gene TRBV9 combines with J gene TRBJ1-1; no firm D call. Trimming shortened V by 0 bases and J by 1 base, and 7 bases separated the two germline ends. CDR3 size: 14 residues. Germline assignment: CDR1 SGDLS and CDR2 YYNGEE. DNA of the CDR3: TGTGCCAGCAGCGTAGGTGTGAGGAACACTGAAGCTTTCTTT. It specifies CASSVGVRNTEAFF.

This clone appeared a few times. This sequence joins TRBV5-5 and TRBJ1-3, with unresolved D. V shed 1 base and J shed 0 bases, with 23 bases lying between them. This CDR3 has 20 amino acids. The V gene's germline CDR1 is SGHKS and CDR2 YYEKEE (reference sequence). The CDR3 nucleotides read TGTGCCAGCAGCTTGCGATCCGCTATCAAACTAACGGACTCTGGAAACACCATATATTTT. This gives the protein CASSLRSAIKLTDSGNTIYF.

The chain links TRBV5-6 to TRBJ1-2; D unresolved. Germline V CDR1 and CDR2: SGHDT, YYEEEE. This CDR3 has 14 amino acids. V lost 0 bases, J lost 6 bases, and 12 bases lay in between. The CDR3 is CASSLDQALHGYTF. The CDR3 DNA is TGTGCCAGCAGCTTGGACCAAGCTCTCCATGGCTACACCTTC.

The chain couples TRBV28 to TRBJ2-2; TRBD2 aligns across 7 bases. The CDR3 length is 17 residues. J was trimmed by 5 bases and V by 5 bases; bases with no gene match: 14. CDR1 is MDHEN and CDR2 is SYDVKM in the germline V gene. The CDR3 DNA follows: TGTGCCAGCAGTCCCCGGACCGACCATAGCGGGACCGGGGAGCTGTTTTTT. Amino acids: CASSPRTDHSGTGELFF.

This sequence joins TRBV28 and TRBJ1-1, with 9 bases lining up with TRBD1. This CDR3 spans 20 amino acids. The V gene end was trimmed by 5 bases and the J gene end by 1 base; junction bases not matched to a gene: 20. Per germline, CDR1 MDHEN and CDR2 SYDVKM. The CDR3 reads CASSIYTLTGTGWENTEAFF. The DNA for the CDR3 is TGTGCCAGCAGTATCTATACTCTGACAGGGACAGGGTGGGAGAACACTGAAGCTTTCTTT.

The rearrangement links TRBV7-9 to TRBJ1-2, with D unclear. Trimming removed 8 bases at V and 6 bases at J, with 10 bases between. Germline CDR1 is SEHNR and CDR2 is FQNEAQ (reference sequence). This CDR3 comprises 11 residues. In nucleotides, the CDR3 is TGTGCCAGCGGTGGGCCACATGGCTACACCTTC. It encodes CASGGPHGYTF.

The DNA of the CDR3 is TGCGCCAGCAGCCAAGGTGGCGGGGCCTCTGGGGCCAACGTCCTGACTTTC. Protein: CASSQGGGASGANVLTF. The chain uses TRBV4-3 and TRBJ2-6, with D perhaps TRBD2 (6 bases). Germline V CDR1 and CDR2: LGHNA, YSLEER. The CDR3 consists of 17 residues. Trimming pared 1 base from V and 0 bases from J, leaving 10 bases between.

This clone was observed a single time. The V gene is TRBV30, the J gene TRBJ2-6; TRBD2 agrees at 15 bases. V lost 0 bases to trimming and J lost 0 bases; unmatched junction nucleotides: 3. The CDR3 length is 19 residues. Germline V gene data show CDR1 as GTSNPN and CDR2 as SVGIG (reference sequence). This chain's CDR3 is CAWSVGLAGGASGANVLTF. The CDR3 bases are TGTGCCTGGAGTGTAGGACTAGCGGGAGGGGCCTCTGGGGCCAACGTCCTGACTTTC.

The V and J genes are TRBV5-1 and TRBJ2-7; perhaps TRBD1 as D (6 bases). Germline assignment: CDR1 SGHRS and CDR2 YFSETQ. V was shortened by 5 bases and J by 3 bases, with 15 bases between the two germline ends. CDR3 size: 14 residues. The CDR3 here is CASRKVGDNYEQYF. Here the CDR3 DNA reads TGCGCCAGCAGGAAGGTCGGGGACAACTACGAGCAGTACTTC.

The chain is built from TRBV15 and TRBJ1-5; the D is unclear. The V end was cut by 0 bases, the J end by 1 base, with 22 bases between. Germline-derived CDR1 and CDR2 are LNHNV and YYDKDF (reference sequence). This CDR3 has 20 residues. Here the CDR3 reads CATSRDLGQRGIGSNQPQHF. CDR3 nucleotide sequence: TGTGCCACCAGCAGAGATCTAGGTCAACGAGGGATAGGAAGCAATCAGCCCCAGCATTTT.

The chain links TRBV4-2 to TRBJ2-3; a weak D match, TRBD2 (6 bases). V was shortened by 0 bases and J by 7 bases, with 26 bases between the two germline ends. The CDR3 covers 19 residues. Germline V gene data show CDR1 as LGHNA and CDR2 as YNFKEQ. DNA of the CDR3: TGTGCCAGCAGCCAAGATTCCCCGAGACTAGAAAGCTCACATCATACGCAGTATTTT. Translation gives CASSQDSPRLESSHHTQYF.

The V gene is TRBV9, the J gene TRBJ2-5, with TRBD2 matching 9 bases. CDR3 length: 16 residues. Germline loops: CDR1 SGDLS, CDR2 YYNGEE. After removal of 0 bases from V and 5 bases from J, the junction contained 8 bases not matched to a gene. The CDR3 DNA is TGTGCCAGCAGCGTAGTTCCTAGCGGGAACGGGGAGACCCAGTACTTC. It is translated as CASSVVPSGNGETQYF.

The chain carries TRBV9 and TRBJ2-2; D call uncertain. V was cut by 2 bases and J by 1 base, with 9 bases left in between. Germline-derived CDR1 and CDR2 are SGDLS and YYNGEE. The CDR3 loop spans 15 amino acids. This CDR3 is CASSVPEKNTGELFF. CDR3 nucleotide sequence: TGTGCCAGCAGCGTGCCGGAGAAGAACACCGGGGAGCTGTTTTTT.

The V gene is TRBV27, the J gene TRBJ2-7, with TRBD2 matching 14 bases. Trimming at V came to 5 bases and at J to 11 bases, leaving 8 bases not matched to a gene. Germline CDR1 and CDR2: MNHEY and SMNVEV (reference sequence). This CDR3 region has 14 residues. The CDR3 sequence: CASSPGLAGEDKYF. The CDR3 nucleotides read TGTGCCAGCAGTCCGGGACTAGCGGGAGAGGATAAGTACTTC.